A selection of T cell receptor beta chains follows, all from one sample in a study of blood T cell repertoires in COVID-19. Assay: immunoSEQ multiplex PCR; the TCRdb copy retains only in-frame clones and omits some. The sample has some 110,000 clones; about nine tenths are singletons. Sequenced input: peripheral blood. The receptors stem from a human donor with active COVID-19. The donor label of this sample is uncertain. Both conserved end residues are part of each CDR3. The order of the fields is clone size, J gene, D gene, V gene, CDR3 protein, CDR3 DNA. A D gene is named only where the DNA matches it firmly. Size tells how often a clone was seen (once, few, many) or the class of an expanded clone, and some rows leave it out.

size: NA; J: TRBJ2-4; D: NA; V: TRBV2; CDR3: CASSEGRGKLAKNIQYF; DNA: TGTGCCAGCAGTGAAGGTCGAGGGAAACTAGCCAAAAACATTCAGTACTTC
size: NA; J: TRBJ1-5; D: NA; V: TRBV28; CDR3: CASSPYGQGFDQPQHF; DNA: TGTGCCAGCAGCCCATACGGGCAGGGCTTTGATCAGCCCCAGCATTTT
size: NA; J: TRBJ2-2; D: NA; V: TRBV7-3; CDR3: CASSPSPGAGELFF; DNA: TGTGCCAGCAGCCCCTCCCCCGGGGCCGGGGAGCTGTTTTTT
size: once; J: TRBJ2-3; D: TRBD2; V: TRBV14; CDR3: CASSRTRGTDTQYF; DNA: TGTGCCAGCAGCCGGACTAGAGGGACAGATACGCAGTATTTT
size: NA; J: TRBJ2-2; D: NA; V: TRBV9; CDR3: CASSVRRGTGELFF; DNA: TGTGCCAGCAGCGTCAGGAGGGGCACCGGGGAGCTGTTTTTT
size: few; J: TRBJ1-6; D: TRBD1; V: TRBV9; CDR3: CASSGGTGWNSPLHF; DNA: TGTGCCAGCAGCGGCGGGACAGGATGGAATTCACCCCTCCACTTT
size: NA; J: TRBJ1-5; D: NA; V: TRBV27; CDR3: CASSPSRVAQGPQHF; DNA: TGTGCCAGCAGTCCTTCCCGAGTAGCCCAGGGGCCCCAGCATTTT
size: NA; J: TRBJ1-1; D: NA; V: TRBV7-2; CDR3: CASSLVGIDSEAFF; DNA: TGTGCCAGCAGCTTAGTTGGCATTGACTCTGAAGCTTTCTTT
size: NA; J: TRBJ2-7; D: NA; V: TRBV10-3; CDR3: CAISVGRGSYEQYF; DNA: TGTGCCATCAGCGTCGGACGGGGCTCCTACGAGCAGTACTTC
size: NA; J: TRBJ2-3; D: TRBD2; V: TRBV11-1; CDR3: CASSFGLAGSTDTQYF; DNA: TGTGCCAGCAGCTTTGGACTAGCGGGGAGCACAGATACGCAGTATTTT
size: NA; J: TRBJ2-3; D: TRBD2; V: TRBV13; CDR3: CASSPQRGARTDTQYF; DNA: TGTGCCAGCAGTCCACAGCGGGGGGCACGCACAGATACGCAGTATTTT
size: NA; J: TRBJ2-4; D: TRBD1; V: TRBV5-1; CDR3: CASSSQGARGNIQYF; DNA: TGCGCCAGCAGCTCTCAGGGGGCGCGGGGAAACATTCAGTACTTC
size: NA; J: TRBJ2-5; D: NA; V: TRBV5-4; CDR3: CASSLAVSLETQYF; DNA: TGTGCCAGCAGCTTGGCGGTCTCTCTAGAGACCCAGTACTTC
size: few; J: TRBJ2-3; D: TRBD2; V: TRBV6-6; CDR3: CASSSRSRGGPDTQYF; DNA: TGTGCCAGCAGTTCCCGATCGCGGGGGGGCCCGGATACGCAGTATTTT
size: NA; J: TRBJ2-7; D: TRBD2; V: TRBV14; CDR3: CASSWGGSSYEQYF; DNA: TGTGCCAGCTCCTGGGGGGGGAGCTCCTACGAGCAGTACTTC
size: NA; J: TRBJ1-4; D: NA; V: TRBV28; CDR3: CASSGTHLATNEKLFF; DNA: TGTGCCAGCAGTGGTACACATCTTGCAACTAATGAAAAACTGTTTTTT
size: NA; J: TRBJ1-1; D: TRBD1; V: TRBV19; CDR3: CASSITGGYTEAFF; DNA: TGTGCCAGTAGTATTACAGGGGGCTACACTGAAGCTTTCTTT
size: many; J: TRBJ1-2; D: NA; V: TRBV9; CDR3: CASSVAWAGLDYGYTF; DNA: TGTGCCAGCAGCGTAGCTTGGGCAGGGCTAGACTATGGCTACACCTTC
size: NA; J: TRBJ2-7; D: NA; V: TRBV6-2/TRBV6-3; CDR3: CASSYLAYEQYF; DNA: TGTGCCAGCAGTTATCTAGCGTACGAGCAGTACTTC
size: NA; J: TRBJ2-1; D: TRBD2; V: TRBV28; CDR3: CASKVGRGGRDEQFF; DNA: TGTGCAAGCAAAGTGGGGCGGGGGGGCCGAGATGAGCAGTTCTTC
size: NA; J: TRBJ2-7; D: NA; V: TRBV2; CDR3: CASREGPYEQYF; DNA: TGTGCCAGTCGCGAGGGCCCCTACGAGCAGTACTTC
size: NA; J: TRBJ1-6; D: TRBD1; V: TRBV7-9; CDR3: CASSDRGPNSPLHF; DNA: TGTGCCAGCAGTGACAGGGGTCCTAATTCACCCCTCCACTTT
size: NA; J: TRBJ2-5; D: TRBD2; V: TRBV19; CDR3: CASSAIAGAFQETQYF; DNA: TGTGCCAGTAGTGCAATAGCGGGGGCATTCCAAGAGACCCAGTACTTC
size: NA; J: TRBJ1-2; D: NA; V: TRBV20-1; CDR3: CSPGGYGYTF; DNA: TGCAGTCCGGGGGGCTATGGCTACACCTTC
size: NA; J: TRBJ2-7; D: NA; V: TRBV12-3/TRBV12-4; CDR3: CASSPSSYEQYF; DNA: TGTGCCAGCAGTCCTTCGTCCTACGAGCAGTACTTC
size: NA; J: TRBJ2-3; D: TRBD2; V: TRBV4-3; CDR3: CASSQEWGTSGGPTQYF; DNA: TGCGCCAGCAGCCAAGAATGGGGGACTAGCGGGGGGCCTACGCAGTATTTT
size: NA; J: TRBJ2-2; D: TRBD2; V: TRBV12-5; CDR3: CASGLSGGPSGELFF; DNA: TGTGCTAGTGGTTTAAGCGGGGGGCCGTCCGGGGAGCTGTTTTTT